These 3 T cell receptor beta chains were all obtained from the same sample, sequenced in a study of T cell responses to AZD1222 COVID-19 vaccine. Some clones are missing from TCRdb's copy, which holds only in-frame ones; the method was immunoSEQ multiplex PCR. The data contain just under 90,000 clones, about 86% of them singletons. The source material was peripheral blood, sampled on day 0 of MenACWY control vaccination. All receptors derive from an adult in good health.

The chain is built from TRBV30 and TRBJ2-3; 8 nucleotides align to TRBD2. CDR3 length equals 14 residues. Germline trimming cut 4 bases from V and 6 bases from J; bases unmatched to any gene: 9. Germline loops: CDR1 GTSNPN, CDR2 SVGIG (reference sequence). In nucleotides, the CDR3 is TGTGCCTGGACCACTCGGGGGGGCGGGGATACGCAGTATTTT. Protein product: CAWTTRGGGDTQYF.

This chain joins TRBV9 and TRBJ1-3; D possibly corresponds to TRBD1 (5 bases). This CDR3 spans 16 amino acids. The V end was cut by 5 bases, the J end by 2 bases, with 17 bases between. The V gene's germline CDR1 is SGDLS and CDR2 YYNGEE. DNA for the CDR3: TGTGCCAGCAGTCCGACAGACCTTGGGGCTGGAAACACCATATATTTT. Protein: CASSPTDLGAGNTIYF.

The chain recombines TRBV28 with TRBJ1-1; possibly TRBD1 for D (5 bases). Per germline, CDR1 MDHEN and CDR2 SYDVKM. CDR3 length equals 14 residues. Trimming left V 4 bases short and J 1 base short, with 10 bases between. CDR3: CASSSITGNTEAFF. CDR3 nucleotide sequence: TGTGCCAGCAGTTCTATCACAGGGAACACTGAAGCTTTCTTT. Combining the CDR3 with reference TRBV28 and TRBJ1-1 gives the whole variable domain DVKVTQSSRYLVKRTGEKVFLECVQDMDHENMFWYRQDPGLGLRLIYFSYDVKMKEKGDIPEGYSVSREKKERFSLILESASTNQTSMYLCASSSITGNTEAFFGQGTRLTVV.